This TCR beta chain was captured by sequencing in a study of blood T cell repertoires in COVID-19 (dated by TCRdb to 2020 to 2021). Notes on the research overall: Collaborator samples came from the United States, Italy and Spain and covered acute and convalescent phases of COVID-19. The repertoires were released in a freely available public database meant as a resource for research on the immune response to SARS-CoV-2. The samples were drawn from the first 160 participants of the ongoing ImmuneRACE study and from about 1,200 subjects provided by 6 global collaborators. HLA class I and class II types, where available, came from metadata supplied by the sample provider rather than from assay-based typing. Deeply sampled blood TCRbeta repertoires from subjects exposed to, actively infected with, or recovered from COVID-19 were included in the dataset. Sample metadata almost always included a de-identified subject ID, COVID-19 status, age in years and sex. The material from the prospective study consisted of cDNA or gDNA derived from T cells, B-cell-depleted T cells, or PBMCs. Results and caveats for the whole study, not just this receptor: How much clinical and demographic metadata was included differed by source and by participant, and the metadata was provided uncurated.

Whole blood was collected in K2EDTA tubes by collaborating institutions according to the institutions' own protocols. For TCRbeta analysis, collaborators shipped samples in one of three forms: frozen whole blood, isolated PBMCs, or DNA extracted from either of those sample types. As to this clone: Its antigen is not yet known. No per-base quality is available; no much larger clone lies one base away. In the same sample, other DNA sequences code for this CDR3.

TCRbeta CDR3 regions were amplified from genomic DNA using the immunoSEQ Assay, a bias-controlled multiplex PCR. For the original study's pipeline: The number of nucleated cells in each sample was estimated from the amplification of reference gene primers within the assay. Sequence reads were collapsed and filtered to measure the absolute abundance of every unique TCRbeta CDR3 rearrangement. For each sample, productive Simpson clonality was calculated as the square root of Simpson's diversity index over productive rearrangements. Not all clones reach the TCRdb copy of this immuneACCESS table, which keeps in-frame sequences only. Checked studies attribute under half of the gap to unresolved V genes and leave the rest unexplained. For V, J and clone size, that table is used; D and trimming come from the DNA. This sample has about 140,000 clones in its table, and more than 65% of those were observed once. 7.5% to 8.5% of the sample belongs to the ten largest clones.

In the germline V gene, CDR1 corresponds to SGHRS and CDR2 to YFSETQ. The CDR3 runs 14 amino acids, cysteine and phenylalanine included. Just CDR3 DNA is preserved here, 42 bases in frame from base 1. V loses 2 bases of germline sequence and J loses 2 bases, and the interval between the two ends is 10 bases. This chain is built from TRBV5-1 and TRBJ2-5; the D region possibly corresponds to TRBD1 (5 bases align). The sequence came from a human donor in a cohort sampled during active COVID-19. The specimen sequenced was peripheral blood. At the DNA level, the sequence is TGCGCCAGCAGCTTAGGCAGGGTTCAAGAGACCCAGTACTTC. Its translation is CASSLGRVQETQYF.